This T cell receptor (beta chain) is drawn from a study of blood T cell repertoires in COVID-19. Whole-study context: Specimens from acute and convalescent COVID-19 originated in the United States, Italy and Spain.

The assay was immunoSEQ multiplex PCR, and TCRdb's table has in-frame clones only and misses some. Of about 120,000 clones detected, more than 60% appear once; the ten largest clones hold 2.3%. This CDR3 region has 13 residues. V lost 4 bases, J lost 5 bases, and 11 bases lay in between. Germline V CDR1 and CDR2: MNHEY, SMNVEV (reference sequence). What was sequenced was peripheral blood. The V gene is TRBV27, the J gene TRBJ2-5; D is perhaps TRBD1 (6 bases). The origin of this receptor is a man in his 70s with acute or convalescent COVID-19. Here the CDR3 DNA reads TGTGCCAGCAGTTACAGGGCAGTGGAGACCCAGTACTTC. This sequence encodes CASSYRAVETQYF.